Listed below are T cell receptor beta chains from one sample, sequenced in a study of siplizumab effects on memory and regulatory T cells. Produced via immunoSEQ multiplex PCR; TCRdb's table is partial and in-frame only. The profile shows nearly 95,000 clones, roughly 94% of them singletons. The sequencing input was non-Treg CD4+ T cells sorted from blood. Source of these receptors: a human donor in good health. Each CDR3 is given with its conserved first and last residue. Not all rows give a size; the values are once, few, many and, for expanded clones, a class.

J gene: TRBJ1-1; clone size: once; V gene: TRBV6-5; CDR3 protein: CASSLDRGNTEAFF
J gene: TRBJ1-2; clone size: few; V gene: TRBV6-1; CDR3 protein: CASSGGLTLKGGYTF
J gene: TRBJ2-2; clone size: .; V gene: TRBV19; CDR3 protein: CASSLLQGGGTGELFF
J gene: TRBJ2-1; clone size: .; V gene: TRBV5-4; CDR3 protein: CASSLTSGRSNEQFF
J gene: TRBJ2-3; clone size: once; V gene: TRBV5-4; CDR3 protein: CASSLASVSSGSTDTQYF
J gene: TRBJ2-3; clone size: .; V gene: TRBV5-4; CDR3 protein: CASSLAGGQGDTQYF
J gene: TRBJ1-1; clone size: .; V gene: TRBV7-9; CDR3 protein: CASSYSASSLNTEAFF
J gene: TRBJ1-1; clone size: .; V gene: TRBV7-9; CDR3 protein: CASSLEGRGDKEAFF
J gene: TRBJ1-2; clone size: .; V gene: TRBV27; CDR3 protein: CASSREGVSGYTF
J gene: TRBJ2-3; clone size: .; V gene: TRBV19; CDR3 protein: CASSIHRDTQYF
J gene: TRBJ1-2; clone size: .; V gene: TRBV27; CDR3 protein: CASSPQGMGYGYTF
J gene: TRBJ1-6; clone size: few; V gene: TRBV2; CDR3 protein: CASTRDRGRSPLHF
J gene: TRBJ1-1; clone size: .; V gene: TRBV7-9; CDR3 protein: CASSPRGGVRTEAFF
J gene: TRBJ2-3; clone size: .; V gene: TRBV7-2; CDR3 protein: CASSLAPGLASDTQYF
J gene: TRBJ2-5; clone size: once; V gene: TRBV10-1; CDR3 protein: CASSDGTSAPPTGETQYF
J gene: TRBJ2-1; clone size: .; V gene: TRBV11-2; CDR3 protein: CASSLIRLSYNEQFF
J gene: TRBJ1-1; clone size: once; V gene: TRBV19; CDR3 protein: CASSQMAGAGAEAFF
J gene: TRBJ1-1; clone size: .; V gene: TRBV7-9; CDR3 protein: CASSLEAGLGTEAFF
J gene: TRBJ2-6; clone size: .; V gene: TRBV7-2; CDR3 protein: CASSPSGANVLTF
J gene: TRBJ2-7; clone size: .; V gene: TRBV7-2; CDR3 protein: CASSSVVRTHEQYF
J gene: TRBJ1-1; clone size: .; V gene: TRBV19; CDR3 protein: CATQSGTAFF
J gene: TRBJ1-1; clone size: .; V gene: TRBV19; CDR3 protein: CASSIDLAGTEAFF
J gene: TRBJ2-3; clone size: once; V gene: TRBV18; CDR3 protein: CASSPLFSTDTQYF
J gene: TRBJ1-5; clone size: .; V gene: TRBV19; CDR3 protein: CASSSRQGGNQPQHF
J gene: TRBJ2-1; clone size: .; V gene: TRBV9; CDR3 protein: CASSATSGYNEQFF
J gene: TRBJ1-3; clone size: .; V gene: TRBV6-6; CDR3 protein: CASKGQRNTIYF
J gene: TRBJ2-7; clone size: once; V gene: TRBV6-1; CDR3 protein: CASGSTGSYEQYF
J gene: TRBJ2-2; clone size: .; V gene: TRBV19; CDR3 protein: CASSTWTGTSTGELFF
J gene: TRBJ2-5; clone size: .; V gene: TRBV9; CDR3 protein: CASSVGTGRYQETQYF
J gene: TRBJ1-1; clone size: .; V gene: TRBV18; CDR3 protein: CASSPQNTEAFF
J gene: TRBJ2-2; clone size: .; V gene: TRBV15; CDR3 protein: CATSRPGHRNTGELFF
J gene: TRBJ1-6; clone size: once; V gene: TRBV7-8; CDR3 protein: CASSPGASVNSPLHF
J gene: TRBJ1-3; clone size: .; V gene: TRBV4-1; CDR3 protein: CASSMTGGSGNTIYF
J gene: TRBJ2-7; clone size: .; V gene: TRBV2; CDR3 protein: CASSPLSYEQYF
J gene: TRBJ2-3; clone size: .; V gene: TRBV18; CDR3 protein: CASSQQTPSTDTQYF
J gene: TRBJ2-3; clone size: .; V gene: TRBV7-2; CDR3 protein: CASSSYTSDTQYF
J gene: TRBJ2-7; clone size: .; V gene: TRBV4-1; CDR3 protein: CASSQEDISYEQYF
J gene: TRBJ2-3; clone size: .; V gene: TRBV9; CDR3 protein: CASSSMGRGSTDTQYF
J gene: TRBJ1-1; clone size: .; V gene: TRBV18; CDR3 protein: CASSNLDGELATEAFF
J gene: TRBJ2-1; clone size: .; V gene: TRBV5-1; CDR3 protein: CASSRTSSSYNEQFF
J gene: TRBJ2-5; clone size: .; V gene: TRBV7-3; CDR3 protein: CASSAAGGSGTQYF
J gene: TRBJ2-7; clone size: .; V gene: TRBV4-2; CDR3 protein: CASSQRTGALYEQYF
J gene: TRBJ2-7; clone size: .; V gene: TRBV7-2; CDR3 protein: CASSLSSVSYEQYF
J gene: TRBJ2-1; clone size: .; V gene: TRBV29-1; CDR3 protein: CSVGRLVLDEQFF
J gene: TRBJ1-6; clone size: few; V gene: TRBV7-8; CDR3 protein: CASSLVWDEVTLHF
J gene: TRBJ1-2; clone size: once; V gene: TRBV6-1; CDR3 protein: CASSEWGNGVNYGYTF
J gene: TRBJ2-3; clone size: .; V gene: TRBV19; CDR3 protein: CASRTSGDTDTQYF
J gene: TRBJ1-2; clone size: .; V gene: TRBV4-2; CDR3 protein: CASSQDHLSYGYTF
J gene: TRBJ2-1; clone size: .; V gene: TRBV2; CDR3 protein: CASGAGLDNEQFF
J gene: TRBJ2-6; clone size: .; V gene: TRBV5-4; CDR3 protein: CAGGGTGAAGANVLTF
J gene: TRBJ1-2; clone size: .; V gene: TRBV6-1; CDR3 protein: CASTEGGVGYGYTF
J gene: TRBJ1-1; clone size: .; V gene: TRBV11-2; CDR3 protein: CASSLGVGTEAFF
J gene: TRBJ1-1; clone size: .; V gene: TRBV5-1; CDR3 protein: CASSLAGSTEAFF
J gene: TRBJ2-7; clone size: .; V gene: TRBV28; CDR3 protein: CASSLKANYEQYF
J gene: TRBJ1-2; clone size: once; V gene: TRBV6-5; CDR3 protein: CASSSQGQGQRGYTF
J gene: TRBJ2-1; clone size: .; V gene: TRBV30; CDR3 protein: CAWSVIQEQFF
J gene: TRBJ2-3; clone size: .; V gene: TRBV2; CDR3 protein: CASARGVSPDTQYF
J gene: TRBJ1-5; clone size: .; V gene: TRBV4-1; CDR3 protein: CASSQAGSMGQPQHF
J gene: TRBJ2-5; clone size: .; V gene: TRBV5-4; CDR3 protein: CASSSALVSARQETQYF